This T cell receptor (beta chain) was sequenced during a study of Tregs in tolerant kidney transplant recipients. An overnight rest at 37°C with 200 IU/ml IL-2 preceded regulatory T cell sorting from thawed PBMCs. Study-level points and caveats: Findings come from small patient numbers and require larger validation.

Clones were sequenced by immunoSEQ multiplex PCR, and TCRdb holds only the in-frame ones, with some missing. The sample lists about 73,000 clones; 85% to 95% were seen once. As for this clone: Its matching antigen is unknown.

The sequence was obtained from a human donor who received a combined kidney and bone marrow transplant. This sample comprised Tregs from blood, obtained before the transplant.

CDR3 DNA sequence: TGTGCCAGCAGCGTAGTTAGGGACACTGAAGCTTTCTTT. Translating gives CASSVVRDTEAFF. The chain has TRBV9 and TRBJ1-1; no firm D call. Trimming shortened V by 0 bases and J by 3 bases, and 6 bases separated the two germline ends. Per the germline V gene, CDR1 is SGDLS and CDR2 is YYNGEE. This CDR3 is 13 amino acids long.